The subject of this entry is one T cell receptor beta chain. The antigen is undetermined. This CDR3 has 16 amino acids. Germline V gene lookup returns CDR1 LNHDA and CDR2 SQIVND (reference sequence). Trimming took off 9 bases at V and 8 bases at J, with 28 bases between the two ends. PCR involved 60 Vbeta and 13 Jbeta primers. Using immunoSEQ multiplex PCR, the repertoire was profiled, and TCRdb retains in-frame clones only, with some absent. The data hold 280,000 or so clones, with around 90% observed a single time. The data were taken from a study of cytomegalovirus exposure and HLA in healthy donors. Whole-study findings and limits: A previous analysis found most TCR beta V segments productive roughly 87% or roughly 30% of the time.

The specimen sequenced was PBMCs. This chain uses TRBV19 with TRBJ1-2, with a weak D call TRBD1 (6 bases). The receptor's source is a woman aged 18 to 35 in good health and CMV-seronegative. The CDR3 loop is CASWGLGKGHSTGYTF. The CDR3 DNA follows: TGTGCCAGCTGGGGTTTGGGAAAGGGACACTCAACCGGCTACACCTTC.